This entry is about one T cell receptor beta chain. Its specificity is unknown. This table comes from immunoSEQ multiplex PCR, and its TCRdb copy is limited to in-frame clones, with some not included. The data contain 1,400,000 or so clones, 97% to 99% of them singletons. This sample is drawn from a study of shared clonotypes between healthy human individuals. The wider study: Two women and a few men aged 18 to 49 served as donors. Study outcomes and limitations: Memory subsets generally showed smaller estimated richness than naive subsets did.

V lost 4 bases to trimming and J lost 0 bases, with 9 bases between them. There are 14 residues in the CDR3. CDR1 and CDR2 (germline): SQVTM, ANQGSEA. Adult Caucasians living in Nashville, Tennessee made up all of the donors. This receptor was identified in a man younger than 45 in good health. The sample was naive CD4+ T cells sorted from blood. Subset described: CD45RA+ positively selected. The chain couples TRBV29-1 to TRBJ2-2, with D possibly matching TRBD1 (5 bases). DNA of the CDR3: TGCAGCGTTGGGGGCAGTCCGAACACCGGGGAGCTGTTTTTT. Translating it yields CSVGGSPNTGELFF.